This TCR beta chain appears in the sequencing data of a study of shared clonotypes between healthy human individuals. CDR1 and CDR2 from the germline V gene are MNHEY and SMNVEV (reference sequence). V was clipped by 3 bases and J by 1 base, with 7 bases between them. There are 14 residues in the CDR3. It was across several immunoSEQ plates that each subset's genomic DNA was evenly split. Some clones are missing from TCRdb's copy, which holds only in-frame ones; the method was immunoSEQ multiplex PCR. The repertoire holds about 2.3 million clones, with just under 95% as singletons. The receptor was derived from a man in his late teens or twenties in good health. Some clones in this sample may be carry-over from other donors' samples. Sample: naive CD4+ T cells from PBMCs. Subset defined: CD45RA+ positively selected. The V call is TRBV27, the J call TRBJ2-1, with no clear D. Here the CDR3 DNA reads TGTGCCAGCAGTTTGTACGGGTCCTACAATGAGCAGTTCTTC. Amino acid sequence: CASSLYGSYNEQFF.